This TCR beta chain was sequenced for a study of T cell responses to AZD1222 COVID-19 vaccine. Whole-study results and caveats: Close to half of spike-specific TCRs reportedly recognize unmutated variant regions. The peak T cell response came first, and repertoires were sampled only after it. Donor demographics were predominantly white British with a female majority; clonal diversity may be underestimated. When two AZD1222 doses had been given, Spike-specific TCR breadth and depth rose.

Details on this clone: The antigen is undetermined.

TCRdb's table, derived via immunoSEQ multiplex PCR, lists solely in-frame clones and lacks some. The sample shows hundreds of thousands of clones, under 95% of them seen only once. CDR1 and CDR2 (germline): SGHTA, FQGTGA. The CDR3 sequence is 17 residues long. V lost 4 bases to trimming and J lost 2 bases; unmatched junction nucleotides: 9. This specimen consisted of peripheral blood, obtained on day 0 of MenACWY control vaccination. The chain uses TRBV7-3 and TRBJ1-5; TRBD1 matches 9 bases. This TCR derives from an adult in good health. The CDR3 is CASSSGQGSSRNQPQHF. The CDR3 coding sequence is TGTGCCAGCAGCTCCGGACAGGGGAGTTCGCGCAATCAGCCCCAGCATTTT.